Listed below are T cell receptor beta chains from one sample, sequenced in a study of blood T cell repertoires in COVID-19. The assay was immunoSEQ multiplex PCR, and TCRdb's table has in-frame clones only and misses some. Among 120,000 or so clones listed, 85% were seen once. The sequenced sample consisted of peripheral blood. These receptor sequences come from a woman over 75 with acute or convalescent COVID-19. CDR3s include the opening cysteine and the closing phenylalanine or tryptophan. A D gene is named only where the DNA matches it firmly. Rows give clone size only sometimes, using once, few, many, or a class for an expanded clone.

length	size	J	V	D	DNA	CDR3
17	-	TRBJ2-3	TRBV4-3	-	TGCGCCAGCAGCCAAGAGGGAGCCCCCTCCAAGCGAGATACGCAGTATTTT	CASSQEGAPSKRDTQYF
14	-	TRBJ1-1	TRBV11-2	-	TGTGCCAGCAGCTTAGCGGGTCGGGGTACTGAAGCTTTCTTT	CASSLAGRGTEAFF
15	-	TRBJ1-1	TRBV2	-	TGTGCCAGCAGGCCCCAACAGGTTATTGGGACTGAAGCTTTCTTT	CASRPQQVIGTEAFF
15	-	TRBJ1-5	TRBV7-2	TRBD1	TGTGCCAGCAGCCCATCAGGGGGAAGGCGACAGCCCCAGCATTTT	CASSPSGGRRQPQHF
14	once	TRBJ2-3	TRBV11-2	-	TGTGCCAGCAGCCCACGGTGGAGCACAGATACGCAGTATTTT	CASSPRWSTDTQYF
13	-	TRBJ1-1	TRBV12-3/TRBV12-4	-	TGTGCCAGCAGTAGGCGGGAGGACACTGAAGCTTTCTTT	CASSRREDTEAFF
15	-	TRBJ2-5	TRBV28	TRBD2	TGTGCCAGCAGCCGGTCTAGCGGGAACCAAGAGACCCAGTACTTC	CASSRSSGNQETQYF
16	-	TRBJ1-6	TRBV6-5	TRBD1	TGTGCCAGCAGTTACTCCCCCGGGACAGGGGCCTCCGCCCTCCACTTT	CASSYSPGTGASALHF
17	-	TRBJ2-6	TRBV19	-	TGTGCCAGTAGTATTAGGTCCCCTAGCTCTGGGGCCAACGTCCTGACTTTC	CASSIRSPSSGANVLTF
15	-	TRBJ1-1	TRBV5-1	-	TGCGCCAGCAGCTTGGTATCAATGGGGGCTGGGGAAGCTTTCTTT	CASSLVSMGAGEAFF
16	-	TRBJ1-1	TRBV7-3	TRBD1	TGTGCCAGCAGCAATACCGGGACAGGGCGAAACACTGAAGCTTTCTTT	CASSNTGTGRNTEAFF
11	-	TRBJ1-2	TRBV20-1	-	TGCAGTGCGGTAGGGGACTATGGCTACACCTTC	CSAVGDYGYTF
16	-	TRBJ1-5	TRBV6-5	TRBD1	TGTGCCAGCAGTTCCCACAGGGGAGAGGGCAATCAGCCCCAGCATTTT	CASSSHRGEGNQPQHF
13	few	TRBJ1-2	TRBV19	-	TGTGCCAGTAGCCTCGGTAGCGACTATGGCTACACCTTC	CASSLGSDYGYTF
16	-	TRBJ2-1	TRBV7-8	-	TGTGCCAGCAGCTTAGAAAGACAGTGGGTCTACAATGAGCAGTTCTTC	CASSLERQWVYNEQFF
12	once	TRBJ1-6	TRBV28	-	TGTGCCAGCAGTCAGTCGAATTCACCCCTCCACTTT	CASSQSNSPLHF
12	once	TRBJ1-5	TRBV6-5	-	TGTGCCAGCAGCAATAGCAATCAGCCCCAGCATTTT	CASSNSNQPQHF
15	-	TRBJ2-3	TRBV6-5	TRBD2	TGTGCCAGCAGCCGTCGACTAGCGGGAGAATATACGCAGTATTTT	CASSRRLAGEYTQYF
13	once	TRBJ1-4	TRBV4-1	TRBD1	TGCGCCAGCAGCCAGGGACAGGAGGAAAAACTGTTTTTT	CASSQGQEEKLFF
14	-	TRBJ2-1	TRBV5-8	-	TGTGCCAGCAGCTTGGGGACAAGGGTCAATGAGCAGTTCTTC	CASSLGTRVNEQFF
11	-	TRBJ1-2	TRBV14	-	TGTGCCAGCAGCTCAGGTTGGGGCTACACCTTC	CASSSGWGYTF
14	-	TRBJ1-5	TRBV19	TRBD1	TGTGCCAGTAGTTATGGGACAGTCAATCAGCCCCAGCATTTT	CASSYGTVNQPQHF
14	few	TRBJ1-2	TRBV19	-	TGTGCCAGTAGGCTCCCCTCGACAGCCTATGGCTACACCTTC	CASRLPSTAYGYTF
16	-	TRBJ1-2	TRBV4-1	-	TGCGCCAGCAGATTTGCTTGGACACCAACTAACTATGGCTACACCTTC	CASRFAWTPTNYGYTF
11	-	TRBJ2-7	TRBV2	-	TGTGCCAGCAGTGGGACGGGGAAGCAGTACTTC	CASSGTGKQYF
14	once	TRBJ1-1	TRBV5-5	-	TGTGCCAGCAGCTTGATTAGAGGGTGGACTGAAGCTTTCTTT	CASSLIRGWTEAFF
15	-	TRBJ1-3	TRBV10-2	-	TGCGCCAGCAGTGAGAGTCGGGTTTCTGGAAACACCATATATTTT	CASSESRVSGNTIYF
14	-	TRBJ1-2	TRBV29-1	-	TGCAGCGTTCAAACCCTAACAGCTAACTATGGCTACACCTTC	CSVQTLTANYGYTF
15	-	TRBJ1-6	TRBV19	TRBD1	TGTGCCAGTAGGCAACCGGGACAGGGGACGACACCCCTCCACTTT	CASRQPGQGTTPLHF
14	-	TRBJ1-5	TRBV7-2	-	TGTGCCAGCAGCTTCTCCCAGGAGGATCAGCCCCAGCATTTT	CASSFSQEDQPQHF
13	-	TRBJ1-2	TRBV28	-	TGTGCCAGCCATTCAAGACAGGACTATGGCTACACCTTC	CASHSRQDYGYTF
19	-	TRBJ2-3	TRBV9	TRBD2	TGTGCCAGCAGCCGAGGGCTAGCGGGGGAGCAAACTAGCACAGATACGCAGTATTTT	CASSRGLAGEQTSTDTQYF
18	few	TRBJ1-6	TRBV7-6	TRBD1	TGTGCCAGCAGCTTAGAAATCCCGGGACAGGGTTTTCTTGCACCCCTCCACTTT	CASSLEIPGQGFLAPLHF
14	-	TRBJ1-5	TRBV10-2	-	TGCGCCAGCAGTGAAAGCTATAGCAATCAGCCCCAGCATTTT	CASSESYSNQPQHF
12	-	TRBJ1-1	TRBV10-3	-	TGTGCCATCAGTGAGTCTAAGGGGGAAGCTTTCTTT	CAISESKGEAFF
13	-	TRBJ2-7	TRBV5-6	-	TGTGCCAGCAGTACCTGGGGCAAGTACGAGCAGTACTTC	CASSTWGKYEQYF
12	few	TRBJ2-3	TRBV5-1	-	TGCGCCAGCAGCACAGGAAGCGATACGCAGTATTTT	CASSTGSDTQYF
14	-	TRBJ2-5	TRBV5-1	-	TGCGCCAGCAGCGAAGGACAGCTCCAAGAGACCCAGTACTTC	CASSEGQLQETQYF
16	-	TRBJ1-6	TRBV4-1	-	TGCGCCAGCAGCCAAGATCCCCAGGGCTATAATTCACCCCTCCACTTT	CASSQDPQGYNSPLHF
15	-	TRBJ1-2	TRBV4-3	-	TGCGCCAGCAGCCAAGATCGCGGCCCATCATATGGCTACACCTTC	CASSQDRGPSYGYTF
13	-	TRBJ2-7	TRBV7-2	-	TGTGCCAGCAGCTTAAGGGAGGAGGCGGAGCAGTACTTC	CASSLREEAEQYF
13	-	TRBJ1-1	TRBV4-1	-	TGCGCCAGCAGCCAATCAGGGGATACTGAAGCTTTCTTT	CASSQSGDTEAFF
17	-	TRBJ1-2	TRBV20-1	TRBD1	TGCAGTGCTAGTTCCGGGACAGGGGCGACAGCTAACTATGGCTACACCTTC	CSASSGTGATANYGYTF
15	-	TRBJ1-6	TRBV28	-	TGTGCCAGCAGTTTGGTACAGGCCAACAATTCACCCCTCCACTTT	CASSLVQANNSPLHF
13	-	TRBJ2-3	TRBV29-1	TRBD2	TGCAGCGTTGGGGGCGGGGGGACAGATACGCAGTATTTT	CSVGGGGTDTQYF
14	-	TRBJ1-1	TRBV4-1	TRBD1	TGCGCCAGCAGCCAAGGGACAGGGCCTTATGAAGCTTTCTTT	CASSQGTGPYEAFF